This T cell receptor (beta chain) was recovered during a study of cytomegalovirus exposure and HLA in healthy donors. Trimming left V 7 bases short and J 1 base short, with 11 bases between. This CDR3 has 15 amino acids. Germline V CDR1 and CDR2: SNHLY, FYNNEI. A multiplex PCR was run with 60 Vbeta primers and 13 Jbeta primers. Only in-frame clones appear in the TCRdb table, and some are missing; sequencing was by immunoSEQ multiplex PCR. Of approximately 190,000 clones listed, 84% are singletons. Concerning this clone: The antigen is unknown.

Study observations and caveats: According to an earlier analysis, most TCR beta V segments yielded productive rearrangements about 87% or about 30% of the time. Some highly shared sequence variants likely arose as a pipeline artifact.

The chain links TRBV2 to TRBJ2-6; TRBD2 is a possible D gene (6 bases). This clonotype originated in a boy aged 10-17 years in good health and CMV-seronegative. The specimen sequenced was PBMCs. For the CDR3, the DNA is TGTGCCAGCAAGGCAGGGAGGTCTGGGGCCAACGTCCTGACTTTC. Translating it yields CASKAGRSGANVLTF.